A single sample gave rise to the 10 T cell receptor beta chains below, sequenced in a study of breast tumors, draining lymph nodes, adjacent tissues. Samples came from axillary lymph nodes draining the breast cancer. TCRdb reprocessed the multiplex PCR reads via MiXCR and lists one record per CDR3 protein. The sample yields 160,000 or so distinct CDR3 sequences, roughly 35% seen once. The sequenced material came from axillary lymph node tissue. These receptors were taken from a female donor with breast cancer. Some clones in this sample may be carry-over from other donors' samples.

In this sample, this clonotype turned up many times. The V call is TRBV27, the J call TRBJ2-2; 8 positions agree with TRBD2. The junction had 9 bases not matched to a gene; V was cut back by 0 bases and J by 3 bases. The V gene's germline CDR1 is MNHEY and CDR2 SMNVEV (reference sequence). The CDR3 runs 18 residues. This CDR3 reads CASSLSSWREADTGELFF. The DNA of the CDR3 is TGTGCCAGCAGTTTATCGTCGTGGCGGGAGGCTGACACCGGGGAGCTGTTTTTT.

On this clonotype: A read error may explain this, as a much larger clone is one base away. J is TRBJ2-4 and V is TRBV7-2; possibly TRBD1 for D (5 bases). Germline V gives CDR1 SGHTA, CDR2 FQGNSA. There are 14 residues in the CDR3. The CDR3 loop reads CASSLEAYADIRYF. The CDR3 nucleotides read TGTGCCAGCAGCTTAGAGGCTTACGCGGACATTCGGTACTTC.

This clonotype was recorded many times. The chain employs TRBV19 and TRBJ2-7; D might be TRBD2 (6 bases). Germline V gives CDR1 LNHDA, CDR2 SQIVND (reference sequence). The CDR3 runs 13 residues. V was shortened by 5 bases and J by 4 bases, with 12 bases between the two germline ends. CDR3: CASSAGSVYEQYF. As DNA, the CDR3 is TGTGCCAGTAGTGCCGGGAGCGTATACGAGCAGTACTTC.

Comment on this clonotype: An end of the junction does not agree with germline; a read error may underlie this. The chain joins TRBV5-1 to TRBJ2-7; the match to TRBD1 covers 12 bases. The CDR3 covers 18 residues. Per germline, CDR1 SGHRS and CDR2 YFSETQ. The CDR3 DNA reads TGCGCCAGCAGCTTTGGGACAGGGGGCGCCCCCCGAACAACCGAGCGGTACTTC. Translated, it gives CASSFGTGGAPRTTERYF. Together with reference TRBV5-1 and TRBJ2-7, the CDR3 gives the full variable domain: KAGVTQTPRYLIKTRGQQVTLSCSPISGHRSVSWYQQTPGQGLQFLFEYFSETQRNKGNFPGRFSGRQFSNSRSEMNVSTLELGDSALYLCASSFGTGGAPRTTERYFGPGTRLTVT.

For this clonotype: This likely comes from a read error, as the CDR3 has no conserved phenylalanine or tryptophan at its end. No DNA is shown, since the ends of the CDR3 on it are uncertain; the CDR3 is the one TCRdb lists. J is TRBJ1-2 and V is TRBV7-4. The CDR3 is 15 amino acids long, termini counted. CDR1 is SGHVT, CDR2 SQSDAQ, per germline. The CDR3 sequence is CASSLGRRLTMATQS.

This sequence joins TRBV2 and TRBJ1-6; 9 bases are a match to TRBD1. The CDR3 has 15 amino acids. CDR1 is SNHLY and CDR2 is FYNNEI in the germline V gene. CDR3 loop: CARGSRDRDGSPLHF. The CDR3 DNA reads TGTGCTAGAGGAAGCCGGGACAGGGATGGGTCACCCCTCCACTTT.

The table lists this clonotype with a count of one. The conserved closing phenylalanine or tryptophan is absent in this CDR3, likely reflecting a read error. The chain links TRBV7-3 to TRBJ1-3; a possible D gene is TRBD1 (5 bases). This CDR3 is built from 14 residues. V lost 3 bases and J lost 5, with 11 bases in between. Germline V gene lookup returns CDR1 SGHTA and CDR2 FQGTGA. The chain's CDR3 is CASSLGRARNTIYL. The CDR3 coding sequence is TGTGCCAGCAGCTTGGGACGGGCTAGAAACACCATATATCTT.

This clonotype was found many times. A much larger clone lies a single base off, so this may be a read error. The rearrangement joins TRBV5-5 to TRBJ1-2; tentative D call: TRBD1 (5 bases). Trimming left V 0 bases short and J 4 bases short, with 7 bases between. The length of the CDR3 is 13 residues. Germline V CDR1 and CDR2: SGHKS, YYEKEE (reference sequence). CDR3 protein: CASSLDRPYGYTF. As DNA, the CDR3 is TGTGCCAGCAGCTTGGACAGGCCCTATGGCTACACCTTC.

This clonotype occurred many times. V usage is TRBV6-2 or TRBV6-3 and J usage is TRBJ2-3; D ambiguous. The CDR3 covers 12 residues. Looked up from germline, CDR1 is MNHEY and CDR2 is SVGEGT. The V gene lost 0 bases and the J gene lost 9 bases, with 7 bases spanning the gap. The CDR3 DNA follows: TGTGCCAGCAGTTACTCGGCGAGGACGCAGTATTTT. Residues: CASSYSARTQYF.

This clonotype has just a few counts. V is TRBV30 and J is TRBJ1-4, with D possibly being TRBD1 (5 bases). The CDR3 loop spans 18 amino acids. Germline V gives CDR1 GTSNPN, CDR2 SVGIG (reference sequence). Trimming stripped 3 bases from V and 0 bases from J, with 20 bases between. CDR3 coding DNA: TGTGCCTGGAGCCTCCCCTCTGGGGGTGTCACAACTAATGAAAAACTGTTTTTT. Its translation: CAWSLPSGGVTTNEKLFF.